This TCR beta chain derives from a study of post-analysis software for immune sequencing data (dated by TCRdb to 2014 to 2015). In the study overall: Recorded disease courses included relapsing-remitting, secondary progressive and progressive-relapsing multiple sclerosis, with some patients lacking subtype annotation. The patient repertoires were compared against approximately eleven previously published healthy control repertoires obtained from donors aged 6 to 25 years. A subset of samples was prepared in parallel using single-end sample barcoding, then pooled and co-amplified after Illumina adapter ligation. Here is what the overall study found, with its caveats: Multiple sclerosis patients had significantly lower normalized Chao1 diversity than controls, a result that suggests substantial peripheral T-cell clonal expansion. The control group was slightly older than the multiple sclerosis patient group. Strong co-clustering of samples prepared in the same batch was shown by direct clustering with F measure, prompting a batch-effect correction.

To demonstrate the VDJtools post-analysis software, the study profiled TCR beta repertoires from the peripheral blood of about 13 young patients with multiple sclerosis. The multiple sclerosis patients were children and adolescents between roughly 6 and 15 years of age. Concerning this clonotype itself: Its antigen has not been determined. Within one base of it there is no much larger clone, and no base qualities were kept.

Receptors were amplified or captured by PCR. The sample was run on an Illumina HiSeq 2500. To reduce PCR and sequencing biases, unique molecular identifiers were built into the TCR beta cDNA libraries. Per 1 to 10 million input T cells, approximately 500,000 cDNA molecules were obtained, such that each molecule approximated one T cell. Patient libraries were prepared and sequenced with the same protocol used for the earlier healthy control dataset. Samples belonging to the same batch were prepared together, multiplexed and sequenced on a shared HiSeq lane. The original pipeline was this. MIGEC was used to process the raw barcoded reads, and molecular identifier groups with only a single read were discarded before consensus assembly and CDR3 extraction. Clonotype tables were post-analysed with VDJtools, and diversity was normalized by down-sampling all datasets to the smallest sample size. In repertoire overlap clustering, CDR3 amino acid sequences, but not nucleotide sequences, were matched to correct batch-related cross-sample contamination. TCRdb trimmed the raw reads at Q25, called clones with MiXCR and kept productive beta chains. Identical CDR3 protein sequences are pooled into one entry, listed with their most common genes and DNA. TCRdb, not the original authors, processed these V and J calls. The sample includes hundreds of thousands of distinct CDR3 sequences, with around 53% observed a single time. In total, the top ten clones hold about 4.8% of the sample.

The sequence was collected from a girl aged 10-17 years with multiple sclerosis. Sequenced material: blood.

The DNA is as follows: TGCGCCAGCAGCTCGGGACAGCCGGGACAGGGAGGCGAGCAGTACTTC. Translated, this is CASSSGQPGQGGEQYF. The chain links TRBV5-1 with TRBJ2-7, and TRBD1 matches 9 of the central bases. Germline trimming: 3 bases from V, 6 bases from J; junction bases outside gene matches: 13. From its cysteine to its phenylalanine, the CDR3 spans 16 amino acids. The kept DNA is CDR3 alone, 48 bases in frame from the first base. Taken from the germline V gene, the CDR1 and CDR2 loops are SGHRS and YFSETQ.